This T cell receptor beta chain appears in the sequencing data of a study of cytomegalovirus exposure and HLA in healthy donors (TCRdb year 2017). Background for the entire study: An earlier analysis of some 600 of the donors reported 276 Gb of sequence data and 95 million to 130 million unique TCR beta sequences obtained from some 200 million T cells. About 280 gigabases of sequencing data and around 80 million unique TCR sequences made up an early release that covered roughly 670 HLA-typed donors. Of the approximately 400 genotyped donors, 81% fell in the genetic ancestry cluster associated with self-reported Caucasian donors. The study was designed to test whether signatures of past pathogen exposure could be identified by cataloging public T cell receptors. The T cell repertoires of 666 subjects were profiled by immunosequencing and related to cytomegalovirus serostatus. In addition to the first cohort of about 650 subjects, a separate validation cohort of 100 to 150 different subjects was used. To predict cytomegalovirus infection status, the study combined high-throughput TCR immunosequencing, statistical association of individual TCRs with disease status, and machine learning. To study patterns of TCR occurrence, a later analysis re-analyzed previously published TCR beta repertoires from 666 donors and added high-resolution HLA genotyping. Rather than using new phenotypic data, the later analysis identified candidate immune exposures from TCR beta sequences and from how often those sequences occurred across donors. An earlier analysis of 450 to 750 of the donors used high-throughput TCR beta sequencing to judge whether each TCR beta V gene segment behaved as functional or pseudogenic. Alongside the repertoire data, information on donor age, sex, ethnicity and CMV serostatus was compiled. A later genetic analysis used genome-wide SNP genotypes for about 55% of the 666 donors, treating that subset as a discovery cohort. Every discovery cohort repertoire had been produced on one sequencing platform. Both class I and class II loci were covered by HLA typing, at four-digit resolution. Typing coverage differed by locus: A, B, C, DRB1 and DQB1 were typed in roughly 620-630 donors, DQA1 in approximately 520, DPA1 in roughly 590, and DPB1 in roughly 470. About five DR-DQ haplotypes were handled as single units for association and clustering, since linkage in the cohort was strong. On average, around 230,000 unique TCR beta nucleotide sequences were sequenced per donor among roughly 430 genotyped donors of the cohort, with around 19% of those sequences being non-productive.

This clone has just a few counts. Its binding antigen is unknown. There are no base qualities to consult, and no much larger clone falls within one base. The cohort comprised hundreds of healthy bone marrow donors. At the time of sampling, all cohort members were nominally healthy, though unrecorded immune exposures were likely present. The donor was CMV seropositive and belonged to the group of a few hundred seropositive cohort members. A peripheral blood sample was collected from each donor, and TCR beta sequencing was performed on peripheral blood mononuclear cells. The Qiagen DNeasy Blood Extraction Kit was used to extract genomic DNA from the blood cell samples. Library prep was done by the immunoSEQ multiplex PCR assay. For the multiplex PCR, a mixture combining 60 forward primers for TCR Vbeta segments and 13 reverse primers for TCR Jbeta segments was used. The CDR3 region of rearranged TCR beta genes was amplified from genomic DNA by a multiplex PCR assay. On the Illumina HiSeq System, the amplified TCR beta libraries were sequenced as 87-base-pair reads. In the source study's methods: Across the 666 repertoires, a later analysis counted tens of millions of unique TCR beta chains, around 11 million of which were shared by at least two donors. Raw reads were error-corrected and collapsed into unique sequences with a nearest-neighbor algorithm that merged closely related sequences to remove PCR and sequencing errors. Alignment of CDR3 sequences to IMGT reference sequences was used to assign V, D and J gene segments. For a sequence to be retained, at least a six-nucleotide match to both a V gene segment and a J gene segment was required. Rearrangements were classified as productive when the CDR3 lacked stop codons and remained in frame with V and J, and all other rearrangements were classified as non-productive. Following IMGT convention, CDR3 was defined as the stretch from the second conserved V-encoded cysteine up to the conserved J-encoded phenylalanine. Sequences without an unambiguous match to a single V gene segment were excluded from the earlier analysis of about 600 of the donors. In an earlier analysis of several hundred of the donors, a V segment was called functional when productive rearrangements were above 56.7%, and segregating when the standard deviation between donors exceeded 5%. A statistical classification framework was built to diagnose cytomegalovirus status from the catalog of TCR beta chain sequences. A later analysis assigned V and J genes by comparing TCR nucleotide sequences with IMGT/GENE-DB human TR gene sequences. A later analysis assigned CDR3 sequences and most-parsimonious VDJ recombination scenarios with the TCRdist pipeline. In a later analysis, each TCR beta chain was defined by its CDR3 amino acid sequence together with its V-gene family, and reads without a unique V-gene family were excluded. To address suspected cross-contamination and a sequencing artifact, a later analysis removed 550 to 750 highly shared, low-generation-probability nucleotide sequences. In a later analysis, a clonal expansion index was calculated for each public chain from normalized within-repertoire ranks of inferred template counts. A later analysis computed generation probabilities with a VDJ recombination model fitted to out-of-frame rearrangements, and checked the results against IGoR. A later analysis scored TCR-TCR, TCR-HLA and TCR-CMV co-occurrence with hypergeometric tests, applying a repertoire-size bias correction to TCR pairs. In a later analysis, false discovery rates were estimated by permuting HLA or CMV assignments 20 times. In a later analysis, co-occurring TCRs were grouped with DBSCAN, and TCRdist sequence similarity was added when clustering was performed within HLA-allele-positive subsets. Repertoires with fewer than 30,000 or more than 120,000 public chains, plus five repertoires with anomalous nucleotide sharing, were excluded from co-occurrence clustering. TCRdb's version of the immuneACCESS table is confined to in-frame rearrangements and falls short of the full clone set. An unresolved V gene accounts for under half of the shortfall where checked; the remainder is of unknown origin. V and J calls and clone size are copied from that table; D and trimming were computed from the DNA. The sample data list over 150,000 clones, and around 83% of these were observed just once. Together, the top ten hold just over 2.5% of the sample.

Reading the germline V gene gives CDR1 ENHRY and CDR2 SYGVKD. Spanning cysteine to phenylalanine, the CDR3 consists of 12 amino acids. Here the CDR3 DNA is all that survives: 36 bases in frame from base 1. Clipping removes 8 bases from V and 5 bases from J, with 6 as the unmatched junction base count. Points the paper makes about the study in general: While some public TCRs were present in many individuals, most TCR sequences turned up only very rarely across donors. In the study, roughly 160 TCR beta chains were listed as associated with cytomegalovirus. Three of the identified cytomegalovirus-associated TCR beta chains were confirmed in vitro to be specific for cytomegalovirus antigens. A further reported finding was that TCR beta sequences accurately predicted the HLA-A and HLA-B alleles for most subjects in the first cohort. In a later analysis, several top co-occurrence clusters were reported to appear linked to parvovirus B19, influenza, CMV and Epstein-Barr virus. The 87-base-pair reads could not distinguish some IMGT-functional V segments, including TRBV6-2 and TRBV6-3, so those segments were excluded. Assigning TCR associations to individual alleles was difficult when HLA alleles, especially DR and DQ, strongly co-occurred. Specific HLA alleles were associated with 18,000 or so TCR beta sequences at a false discovery rate of 0.05 in a later analysis. Broadly in line with IMGT annotations, most TCR beta V segments showed up in productive rearrangements about 90% or about 30% of the time in an earlier analysis of around 550 of the donors. In this cohort, only TCR beta chains were sequenced, and detectable features were limited by the absence of alpha or paired-chain data. The presence/absence analyses assumed that sequencing depth was roughly uniform across donors, and that assumption may not be true. In a later analysis, most CMV-associated TCR beta chains were found to appear HLA-restricted, with HLA associations seemingly driven largely by CMV exposure. In a later genetic analysis, a missense DCLRE1C variant was associated with V-gene and J-gene trimming of TCR beta chains, and the association was replicated in an independent cohort. Correlated functional status among segregating V segments might reflect linkage disequilibrium, but an unknown experimental factor could not be ruled out. Compared with the approximately 670-donor mean, donors in an Asian-associated ancestry cluster had fewer N-insertions in productive TCRs, according to a later genetic analysis. A later analysis found that TCR association rates varied across HLA loci, with DRB1 alleles showing the most associated TCRs and HLA-C alleles the fewest. For the cohort, immune exposure information was limited to CMV serostatus. In a later analysis, HLA-associated TCR beta chains were found to be more clonally expanded and to have lower generation probabilities than equally common non-associated chains. The earlier analysis of approximately 590 of the donors excluded over 15 rarely observed V segments, including chromosome 9 orphons, because counts were too low. The authors suggested that the approach could potentially be generalized to other disease states and immunological phenotypes. The classifier was reported to diagnose cytomegalovirus status with high specificity and sensitivity in both the original cohort and the validation cohort. Because HLA typing was missing for some donors at each locus, association tests included only the typed subset. A group of highly shared sequence variants was considered likely to be a technical artifact of the sequencing pipeline.

Sequences were obtained from PBMCs. The V and J genes are TRBV10-3 and TRBJ2-7, and TRBD2 matches 7 of the central bases. The origin of this receptor is a man younger than 40 in good health and CMV-seropositive. The CDR3 in this case is CAISGTTDEQYF. The sequenced DNA: TGTGCCATCTCAGGGACTACAGACGAGCAGTACTTC.